Listed here are 17 T cell receptor beta chains from one sample, sequenced in a study of cytomegalovirus exposure and HLA in healthy donors. With 60 Vbeta and 13 Jbeta primers, the PCR was carried out. Sequencing used immunoSEQ multiplex PCR; TCRdb keeps in-frame clones, though not all of them. The sample has approximately 280,000 clones; approximately 90% are singletons. The sequencing input was PBMCs. These TCRs come from a woman aged 18-29 years in good health and CMV-seronegative.

The chain joins TRBV2 to TRBJ2-3; 11 bases map to TRBD2. Germline CDR1 is SNHLY and CDR2 is FYNNEI. Losses at the gene ends were 5 bases for V and 2 bases for J; bases not matched to a gene: 9. The CDR3 spans 17 residues. In DNA, the CDR3 is TGTGCCAGCAGTCCTAGCGGGGGGCGATATTTCACAGATACGCAGTATTTT. It specifies CASSPSGGRYFTDTQYF.

This clone was seen only a few times. The chain couples TRBV7-9 to TRBJ2-7; 7 bases match TRBD1. The CDR3 contains 15 residues. Germline values: CDR1 SEHNR, CDR2 FQNEAQ (reference sequence). V dropped 7 bases and J dropped 1; count of bases not matched to a gene: 10. In nucleotides, the CDR3 is TGTGCCAGCACCCCCCGGACAGGCGGATCCTACGAGCAGTACTTC. It translates to CASTPRTGGSYEQYF.

The chain recombines TRBV6-1 with TRBJ1-3; TRBD1 agrees at 8 bases. V shed 3 bases and J 4 bases; nucleotides not matched to a gene: 8. From germline, CDR1 is MNHNS and CDR2 SASEGT. The CDR3 spans 16 residues. This CDR3 is CASSDVQGARGNTIYF. The CDR3 DNA follows: TGTGCCAGCAGTGACGTTCAGGGGGCAAGGGGAAACACCATATATTTT.

The chain links TRBV30 to TRBJ1-2, with a possible D match to TRBD1 (6 bases). CDR1 is GTSNPN, CDR2 SVGIG, per germline (reference sequence). Trimming removed 7 bases from V and 6 bases from J, with 30 bases in between. This CDR3 has 17 residues. The CDR3 sequence: CASRRGLSPRGADGYTF. In nucleotides, the CDR3 is TGTGCCTCACGAAGGGGTCTATCGCCTCGGGGGGCGGATGGCTACACCTTC.

This chain joins TRBV6-6 and TRBJ2-3; no reliable D call. V was trimmed by 3 bases and J by 6 bases, leaving 19 bases between them. Germline CDR1 reads MNHNY; CDR2 reads SVGAGI (reference sequence). There are 16 residues in the CDR3. Here the CDR3 reads CASSYTLPGAGDTQYF. DNA of the CDR3: TGTGCCAGCAGTTATACACTCCCAGGCGCTGGTGATACGCAGTATTTT.

The chain combines TRBV4-1 with TRBJ1-5; 7 nucleotides align to TRBD1. Germline trimming cut 1 base from V and 5 bases from J; bases unmatched to any gene: 5. The germline V gene encodes CDR1 MGHRA and CDR2 YSYEKL. This CDR3 spans 15 amino acids. The CDR3 spells CASSQGPQGDQPQHF. In DNA form, the CDR3 reads TGCGCCAGCAGCCAAGGGCCCCAGGGGGATCAGCCCCAGCATTTT.

The V gene is TRBV6-5, the J gene TRBJ1-1; the D is unclear. Per germline, CDR1 MNHEY and CDR2 SVGAGI. The CDR3 runs 15 residues. V lost 0 bases and J 4 bases, leaving 12 bases between the germline ends. The CDR3 sequence: CASSYSIAGGTEAFF. For the CDR3, the DNA is TGTGCCAGCAGTTACTCGATAGCGGGAGGCACTGAAGCTTTCTTT.

This clone was counted once. The rearrangement joins TRBV19 to TRBJ1-2; D uncertain. This CDR3 has 14 amino acids. V was trimmed by 5 bases and J by 4 bases, leaving 14 bases between them. In germline, CDR1 is LNHDA, CDR2 SQIVND (reference sequence). CDR3 DNA sequence: TGTGCCAGTAGTTCGTCAGGATTGTTCTATGGCTACACCTTC. This translates into CASSSSGLFYGYTF.

The chain recombines TRBV29-1 with TRBJ1-2; 8 nucleotides align to TRBD1. Trimming cost V 3 bases and J 7 bases; bases outside gene matches: 4. The germline gives CDR1 SQVTM, CDR2 ANQGSEA. The CDR3 covers 12 residues. The CDR3, as DNA: TGCAGCGTTGAGGACAGGGTGGGTGGCTACACCTTC. This codes for CSVEDRVGGYTF.

The rearrangement joins TRBV18 to TRBJ2-3; 11 nucleotides agree with TRBD1. The V gene's germline CDR1 is KGHSH and CDR2 LQKENI. J lost 9 bases, V lost 0 bases, and 8 bases had no gene match. The CDR3 length is 16 residues. DNA for the CDR3: TGTGCCAGCTCACCACCCAAGGACAGGGGGCGAGGCACGCAGTATTTT. As protein: CASSPPKDRGRGTQYF. Full variable domain (outside the CDR3, taken from reference TRBV18 and TRBJ2-3): NAGVMQNPRHLVRRRGQEARLRCSPMKGHSHVYWYRQLPEEGLKFMVYLQKENIIDESGMPKERFSAEFPKEGPSILRIQQVVRGDSAAYFCASSPPKDRGRGTQYFGPGTRLTVL.

The chain combines TRBV19 with TRBJ1-3; D gene unclear. CDR1 LNHDA and CDR2 SQIVND come from the germline V gene (reference sequence). This CDR3 contains 16 residues. V was trimmed by 7 bases and J by 0 bases, leaving 16 bases between them. CDR3 protein: CASTERRTSSGNTIYF. Written as DNA, the CDR3 is TGTGCCAGTACCGAGAGACGGACTTCCTCTGGAAACACCATATATTTT.

The chain employs TRBV2 and TRBJ1-6; possible D gene TRBD1, 6 bases. Germline V gene lookup returns CDR1 SNHLY and CDR2 FYNNEI. The V gene lost 7 bases and the J gene lost 10 bases, with 17 bases spanning the gap. The CDR3 sequence is 14 residues long. The CDR3 region has the DNA TGTGCCAGCACCCTCGGGCCAGGGGAGTCACCCCTCCACTTT. Its translation is CASTLGPGESPLHF.

The chain recombines TRBV13 with TRBJ1-3, with 8 bases matching TRBD1. The CDR3 totals 17 residues. V lost 5 bases to trimming and J lost 3 bases; unmatched junction nucleotides: 12. Germline loops: CDR1 PRHDT, CDR2 FYEKMQ (reference sequence). CDR3 DNA: TGTGCCAGCAGCCCAATAGGACAGGGAGGATTTGGAAACACCATATATTTT. It translates to CASSPIGQGGFGNTIYF.

In its sample, this clone was seen once. V is TRBV9 and J is TRBJ2-2; D not certain. The germline CDR1 and CDR2 sequences are SGDLS and YYNGEE. The CDR3 is 13 amino acids. Between the trimmed V and J ends, which lost 7 bases and 4 bases, there was a span of 11 bases. The CDR3 DNA sequence: TGTGCCAGCCGAGAAATGTCCACCGGGGAGCTGTTTTTT. Amino acid sequence: CASREMSTGELFF.

This sequence joins TRBV7-2 and TRBJ2-7; TRBD2 aligns across 7 bases. Germline V gene lookup returns CDR1 SGHTA and CDR2 FQGNSA. This CDR3 has 14 residues. After removal of 11 bases from V and 0 bases from J, the junction contained 10 bases not matched to a gene. The CDR3 region has the DNA TGTGCCGAACTCGGGGGGAGGAGCTCCTACGAGCAGTACTTC. As protein: CAELGGRSSYEQYF.

The rearrangement links TRBV5-1 to TRBJ2-1, with 11 bases fitting TRBD1. V was pared by 3 bases and J by 8 bases, with 7 bases of the junction left unmatched. This CDR3 has 15 residues. Germline lookup yields CDR1 SGHRS and CDR2 YFSETQ. The CDR3 bases are TGCGCCAGCAGCTACTCGGGACAGGGGGTCGATGAGCAGTTCTTC. Its translation is CASSYSGQGVDEQFF.

The V call is TRBV6-1, the J call TRBJ2-7; tentatively, D is TRBD1 (6 bases). Deletions cut 1 base from V and 4 bases from J, with 14 bases between. The V gene's germline CDR1 is MNHNS and CDR2 SASEGT. The CDR3 contains 15 residues. The CDR3 bases are TGTGCCAGCAGTGAAGACCCGGGACACCCTTACGAGCAGTACTTC. This codes for CASSEDPGHPYEQYF.